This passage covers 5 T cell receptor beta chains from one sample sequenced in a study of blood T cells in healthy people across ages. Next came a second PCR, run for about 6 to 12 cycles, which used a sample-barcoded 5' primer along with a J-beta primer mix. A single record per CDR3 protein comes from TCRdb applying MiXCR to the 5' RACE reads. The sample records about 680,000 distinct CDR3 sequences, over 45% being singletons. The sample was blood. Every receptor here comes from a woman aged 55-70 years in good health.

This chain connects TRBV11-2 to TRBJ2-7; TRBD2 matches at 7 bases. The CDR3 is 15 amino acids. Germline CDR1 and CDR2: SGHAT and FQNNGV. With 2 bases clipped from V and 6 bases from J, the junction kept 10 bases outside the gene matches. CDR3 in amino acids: CASSLMFAGEVEQYF. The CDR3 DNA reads TGTGCCAGCAGCTTAATGTTTGCGGGAGAAGTCGAGCAGTACTTC.

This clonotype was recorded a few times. CDR3 DNA sequence: TGTGCCACCAGTGATTTCGGGGGGGACACGCAGTATTTT. Encoded protein: CATSDFGGDTQYF. The chain joins TRBV24-1 to TRBJ2-3, with TRBD2 matching 8 bases. The CDR3 has 13 amino acids. From germline, CDR1 is KGHDR and CDR2 SFDVKD. The V gene end was trimmed by 1 base and the J gene end by 9 bases; junction bases not matched to a gene: 2.

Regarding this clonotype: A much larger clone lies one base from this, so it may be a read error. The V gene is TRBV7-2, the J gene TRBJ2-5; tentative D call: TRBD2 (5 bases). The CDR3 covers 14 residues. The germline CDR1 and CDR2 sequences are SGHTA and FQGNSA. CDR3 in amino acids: CASSLSHGEATPYF. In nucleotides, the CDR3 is TGTGCCAGCAGCTTAAGCCACGGGGAAGCGACCCCGTACTTC.

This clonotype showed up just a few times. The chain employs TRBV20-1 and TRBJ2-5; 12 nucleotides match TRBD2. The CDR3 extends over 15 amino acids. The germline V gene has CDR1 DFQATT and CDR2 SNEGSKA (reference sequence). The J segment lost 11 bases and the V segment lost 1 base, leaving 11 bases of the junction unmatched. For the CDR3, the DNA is TGCAGTGCTAGAGCCCTACTAGCGGGAGGTGGTGAGCAGTACTTC. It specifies CSARALLAGGGEQYF.

The CDR3 reads CASSQDGGQLYGYTF. The CDR3 DNA reads as TGCGCCAGCAGCCAAGATGGGGGGCAGTTGTATGGCTACACCTTC. The chain couples TRBV4-3 to TRBJ1-2, with a weak D call TRBD1 (6 bases). The CDR3 has 15 amino acids. Germline assignment: CDR1 LGHNA and CDR2 YSLEER. The V gene lost 0 bases and the J gene lost 5 bases, with 13 bases spanning the gap.